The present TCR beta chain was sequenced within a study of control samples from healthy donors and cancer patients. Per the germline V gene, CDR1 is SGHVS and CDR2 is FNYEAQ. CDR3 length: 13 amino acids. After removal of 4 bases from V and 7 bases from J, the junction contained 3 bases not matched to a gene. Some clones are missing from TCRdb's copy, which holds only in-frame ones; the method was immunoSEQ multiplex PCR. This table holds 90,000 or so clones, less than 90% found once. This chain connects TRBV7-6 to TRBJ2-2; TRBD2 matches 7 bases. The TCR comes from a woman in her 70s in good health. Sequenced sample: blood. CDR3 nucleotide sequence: TGTGCCAGCAGCTCGCGGGAGATCGGGGAGCTGTTTTTT. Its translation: CASSSREIGELFF.